Listed here is a single TCR beta chain. Its cognate antigen has yet to be identified. Per-nucleotide qualities are absent, and no much larger clonotype sits a single base away. The data derive from a study of OX40 agonist ivuxolimab in advanced cancers. Turning to the overall study: Ivuxolimab was an agonistic, fully human IgG2 monoclonal antibody directed against OX40 (CD134), a costimulatory receptor. Intravenous ivuxolimab was administered to patients every 2 weeks at six dose levels: 0.01, 0.1, 0.3, 1.5, 3 and 10 mg/kg. Of the roughly 54 patients in dose escalation, about 19 had hepatocellular carcinoma, roughly 15 had melanoma, 9 had renal cell carcinoma and 9 had head and neck cancer. The dose-escalation cohort was approximately 83% male with a mean age of about 60 years, ranging from roughly 23 to 80. Patients were allowed to have had prior anti-PD-1, anti-PD-L1 or anti-CTLA-4 therapy, and 40% of the dose-escalation patients had previously received checkpoint inhibitors. Partial responses occurred in three dose-escalation patients: two with cutaneous melanoma and one with hepatocellular carcinoma. The purpose of peripheral TCRbeta sequencing was to test whether ivuxolimab changed TCR sequence diversity and led to clonal T-cell expansion. The monotherapy dose-escalation portion (N ≈ 55 patients) of the phase I ivuxolimab trial is reported in the paper. Findings and caveats that apply to the study as a whole: Low levels of normalized T-cell clonal expansion were also seen in some patients who did not respond. Clonal expansion of both CD4+ and CD8+ blood T cells was observed from baseline to week 6 at doses 0.1 to 3.0 mg/kg. The antigen specificity of the peripheral T cells that underwent clonal expansion was not determined. After ivuxolimab, expanded clones were on average more numerous among CD8+ T cells than among CD4+ T cells. In partial responders in the 0.1-3.0 mg/kg groups, normalized peripheral clonal expansion was found to be among the lowest, especially among CD8+ T cells.

Looking up the germline V gene yields CDR1 MNHNS and CDR2 SASEGT. V is pared back by 7 bases and J by 8 bases, with 15 bases lying between the germline termini. Taken from cysteine to phenylalanine, the CDR3 has 13 residues. Only the CDR3 DNA is retained, 39 bases long and in frame from the first base. Patients with autoimmune disease history or receiving systemic immunosuppression were excluded from the trial. Peripheral blood for TCR sequencing was collected from all dose cohorts at baseline, on cycle 4 day 1, and on cycle 7 day 1. Samples were obtained from an open-label, multicenter, first-in-human phase I dose-escalation trial of ivuxolimab. Adults with locally advanced or metastatic melanoma, renal cell, hepatocellular, or head and neck squamous cell carcinoma were enrolled in the trial. CD4+ and CD8+ T cells were sorted separately from peripheral blood before TCR sequencing. To sequence the TCRbeta CDR3 region, genomic DNA was isolated from the sorted cells. TCRbeta CDR3 regions were sequenced using the immunoSEQ Assay. Not all clones reach the TCRdb copy of this immuneACCESS table, which keeps in-frame sequences only. Checked studies attribute under half of the gap to unresolved V genes and leave the rest unexplained. Across this sample there are some 66,000 clones, with roughly 80% seen only once. Clones ranked in the top ten supply over 1.5% of the sample.

This material consisted of CD4+ or CD8+ T cells sorted from blood, taken in a trial of the OX40 agonist ivuxolimab. The rearranged segments are TRBV6-1 and TRBJ2-1; a weak D assignment points to TRBD2 (7 bases agree). This TCR came from an adult with an advanced solid tumor such as melanoma, head and neck, liver or kidney cancer. The CDR3: CASNLAGGHEQFF. The sequenced DNA: TGTGCCAGCAATTTAGCCGGGGGGCATGAGCAGTTCTTC.